A selection of T cell receptor beta chains follows, all from one sample in a study of technical replicates of blood from a handful of donors. The assay was immunoSEQ multiplex PCR, and TCRdb's table has in-frame clones only and misses some. The data show about 84,000 clones, with about 97% seen just once and 0.15% to 0.2% held by the top ten. The sequenced material came from T cells isolated from PBMCs. The receptor set was obtained from a human donor in good health. The CDR3 runs from the conserved cysteine through the conserved F or W. D genes are given only for firm matches. For some rows the clone size is stated as once, few or many, or as a class when expanded; others skip it.

CASSFLGQLYEQYF	TGTGCCAGCAGTTTTTTGGGACAGCTATACGAGCAGTACTTC	TRBV28	TRBJ2-7	TRBD1	once
CASSSRTGGTGELFF	TGTGCCAGCAGTTCGAGGACAGGGGGCACCGGGGAGCTGTTTTTT	TRBV27	TRBJ2-2	TRBD1	-
CASKVVFTENTEAFF	TGTGCCAGTAAAGTAGTGTTCACAGAGAACACTGAAGCTTTCTTT	TRBV6-6	TRBJ1-1	-	-
CASSQSVSSGANVLTF	TGCGCCAGCAGCCAGTCTGTATCATCTGGGGCCAACGTCCTGACTTTC	TRBV5-1	TRBJ2-6	-	-
CAWSGNDRERYGYTF	TGTGCCTGGAGTGGCAACGACAGGGAACGGTATGGCTACACCTTC	TRBV30	TRBJ1-2	TRBD1	-
CASSYGRQGALYGYTF	TGTGCCAGCAGTTACGGGCGTCAGGGGGCCCTCTATGGCTACACCTTC	TRBV6-5	TRBJ1-2	TRBD1	-
CATRGQMNTEAFF	TGTGCCACCCGAGGACAGATGAACACTGAAGCTTTCTTT	TRBV13	TRBJ1-1	-	-
CASSTDQPQHF	TGTGCCAGCAGCACAGATCAGCCCCAGCATTTT	TRBV5-8	TRBJ1-5	-	few
CASSLVWDRGYGYTF	TGTGCCAGCAGCTTAGTGTGGGACAGGGGCTATGGCTACACCTTC	TRBV7-9	TRBJ1-2	TRBD1	-
CSVERGLGGWGGRGSYNEQFF	TGCAGCGTTGAAAGGGGTTTAGGAGGTTGGGGCGGGAGGGGCTCCTACAATGAGCAGTTCTTC	TRBV29-1	TRBJ2-1	TRBD2	-
CASIAETQYF	TGTGCCAGCATTGCGGAGACCCAGTACTTC	TRBV2	TRBJ2-5	-	-
CASRKLRVLETREGRSNEQFF	TGTGCCAGCCGAAAACTCCGGGTCCTAGAGACGCGGGAGGGCCGTAGCAATGAGCAGTTCTTC	TRBV28	TRBJ2-1	TRBD2	-
CASRTAGDTEAFF	TGTGCCAGCAGAACAGCAGGGGACACTGAAGCTTTCTTT	TRBV6-5	TRBJ1-1	-	once
CASSFAGGAGLSYEQYF	TGCGCCAGCAGCTTCGCGGGAGGGGCGGGGTTATCCTACGAGCAGTACTTC	TRBV5-1	TRBJ2-7	TRBD2	-
CASTGLGEGQGEQYF	TGTGCCAGCACCGGGCTGGGGGAGGGCCAGGGTGAGCAGTACTTC	TRBV28	TRBJ2-7	TRBD2	-
CASSGPAGVNTDTQYF	TGTGCCAGCAGTGGACCAGCGGGGGTTAACACAGATACGCAGTATTTT	TRBV5-4	TRBJ2-3	TRBD2	once
CASSSKTGTEKETQYF	TGTGCCAGCAGCTCGAAAACCGGGACAGAAAAAGAGACCCAGTACTTC	TRBV7-9	TRBJ2-5	TRBD1	-
CASSQGLGLAPYEQYF	TGCGCCAGCAGCCAAGGGTTGGGACTAGCGCCTTACGAGCAGTACTTC	TRBV4-1	TRBJ2-7	TRBD2	-
CASRPGGRMNTEAFF	TGTGCCAGCAGACCAGGGGGACGAATGAACACTGAAGCTTTCTTT	TRBV6-6	TRBJ1-1	TRBD1	-
CASSAELAGGSQYF	TGTGCCAGCAGTGCCGAACTAGCGGGGGGATCCCAGTACTTC	TRBV6-6	TRBJ2-5	TRBD2	-
CASRQTANEKLFF	TGTGCCAGCAGACAGACAGCCAATGAAAAACTGTTTTTT	TRBV6-5	TRBJ1-4	-	few
CASSLGFGEKLFF	TGTGCTAGCAGCTTGGGCTTTGGGGAAAAACTGTTTTTT	TRBV7-7	TRBJ1-4	-	-
CASSQGQGNTGELFF	TGTGCCAGCAGCCAGGGACAGGGGAACACCGGGGAGCTGTTTTTT	TRBV13	TRBJ2-2	TRBD1	-
CASSPDGGNYGYTF	TGCGCCAGCAGCCCGGACGGGGGAAACTATGGCTACACCTTC	TRBV5-1	TRBJ1-2	-	-
CASSLGGRSGAKTDTQYF	TGTGCCAGCAGCTTAGGCGGTAGGAGCGGGGCGAAGACAGATACGCAGTATTTT	TRBV7-2	TRBJ2-3	TRBD2	-
CASSLFKGNQPQHF	TGTGCCAGCAGCTTGTTCAAGGGGAATCAGCCCCAGCATTTT	TRBV5-5	TRBJ1-5	-	-
CASAPSTGGNEKLFF	TGCGCCAGCGCTCCATCGACAGGGGGCAATGAAAAACTGTTTTTT	TRBV5-1	TRBJ1-4	TRBD1	-